The clone carrying this T cell receptor beta chain was observed a single time. Naive-designated CD8 cells lacked CD45RO, were positively enriched for CCR7, and omitted terminally differentiated effector memory CD45RA+ cells. The sample is drawn from a study of shared clonotypes between healthy human individuals. DNA at about 190 ng, about 30,000 T cell genomes, went into sorted-subset replicate PCRs. The assay was immunoSEQ multiplex PCR, and TCRdb's table has in-frame clones only and misses some. The sample lists around 2,000,000 clones; about 94% were seen once. The clonotype was recovered from a man between 18 and 35 years old in good health. Source material: naive CD8+ T cells sorted from blood.

CDR3: CASRTRTSGGALDTQYF. The CDR3, as DNA: TGTGCCAGCAGAACCCGGACTAGCGGGGGGGCCCTAGATACGCAGTATTTT. V gene TRBV2 combines with J gene TRBJ2-3; 15 nucleotides line up with TRBD2. Germline V CDR1 and CDR2: SNHLY, FYNNEI. The CDR3 runs 17 residues. The junction had 9 bases not matched to a gene; V was cut back by 6 bases and J by 5 bases.